Following are 5 T cell receptor beta chains from one sample sequenced in a study of cytomegalovirus exposure and HLA in healthy donors. Data came from immunoSEQ multiplex PCR; TCRdb stores just in-frame clones and leaves some out. The sample includes about 330,000 clones, more than 80% of them seen just once. Sequencing was done on a sample of PBMCs. These receptors came from a woman between 18 and 29 years old in good health and CMV-seronegative.

The chain employs TRBV16 and TRBJ2-7, with D perhaps TRBD2 (6 bases). The V and J ends lost 4 bases and 3 bases respectively, with 34 bases between them. Germline V gene lookup returns CDR1 KGHSY and CDR2 FQNENV. The CDR3 extends over 21 amino acids. The CDR3 protein is CASSPVAGRLGLAMGGYEQYF. The CDR3 bases are TGTGCCAGCAGCCCGGTGGCAGGGCGTCTTGGCCTAGCGATGGGGGGCTACGAGCAGTACTTC. Full variable domain (missing parts from reference TRBV16 and TRBJ2-7): GEEVAQTPKHLVRGEGQKAKLYCAPIKGHSYVFWYQQVLKNEFKFLISFQNENVFDETGMPKERFSAKCLPNSPCSLEIQATKLEDSAVYFCASSPVAGRLGLAMGGYEQYFGPGTRLTVT.

The J gene is TRBJ1-5, the V gene TRBV7-9; D uncertain. The CDR3 spans 14 residues. Trimming pared 5 bases from V and 4 bases from J, leaving 12 bases between. Per the germline V gene, CDR1 is SEHNR and CDR2 is FQNEAQ (reference sequence). This chain's CDR3 is CASSPGRENQPQHF. As DNA, the CDR3 is TGTGCCAGCAGCCCCGGGAGGGAGAATCAGCCCCAGCATTTT.

The chain couples TRBV5-1 to TRBJ1-4; TRBD1 aligns across 7 bases. CDR1 is SGHRS and CDR2 is YFSETQ in the germline V gene. V was clipped by 4 bases and J by 7 bases; unmatched bases: 13. The length of the CDR3 is 16 residues. Here the CDR3 reads CASSLGGDSLGEKLFF. DNA of the CDR3: TGCGCCAGCAGCCTCGGAGGGGACAGTCTGGGTGAAAAACTGTTTTTT. Supplemented by reference TRBV5-1 and TRBJ1-4, the full variable domain reads KAGVTQTPRYLIKTRGQQVTLSCSPISGHRSVSWYQQTPGQGLQFLFEYFSETQRNKGNFPGRFSGRQFSNSRSEMNVSTLELGDSALYLCASSLGGDSLGEKLFFGSGTQLSVL.

CDR3 in DNA: TGTGCCAGCAGCCCGAGGTGGCTCCAAGAGACCCAGTACTTC. Translated, it gives CASSPRWLQETQYF. V and J are TRBV11-2 and TRBJ2-5; D uncertain. V was clipped by 5 bases and J by 1 base, with 11 bases between them. This CDR3 region has 14 residues. Germline V CDR1 and CDR2: SGHAT, FQNNGV.

The gene calls are TRBV13 and TRBJ2-1; tentative D call: TRBD1 (5 bases). This CDR3 spans 14 amino acids. The V end lost 7 bases, the J end lost 8 bases, and 18 bases lay between the germline ends. Germline V lookup: CDR1 PRHDT, CDR2 FYEKMQ (reference sequence). CDR3 residues: CASTVIQGPHEQFF. In DNA, the CDR3 is TGTGCCAGCACCGTCATCCAGGGTCCCCATGAGCAGTTCTTC. Together with reference TRBV13 and TRBJ2-1, the CDR3 gives the full variable domain: AAGVIQSPRHLIKEKRETATLKCYPIPRHDTVYWYQQGPGQDPQFLISFYEKMQSDKGSIPDRFSAQQFSDYHSELNMSSLELGDSALYFCASTVIQGPHEQFFGPGTRLTVL.